Below are 23 T cell receptor beta chains sequenced from a single sample in a study of circulating and synovial CD4+ cells in juvenile arthritis. Using immunoSEQ multiplex PCR, the repertoire was profiled, and TCRdb retains in-frame clones only, with some absent. Of 30,000 to 40,000 clones in the sample, 90% to 95% were seen once. Sequences were obtained from CD4+ T cells from blood. These receptors were collected from a human donor with juvenile idiopathic arthritis.

This clone was counted once. This CDR3 reads CASSLVGLAGDEQFF. The CDR3 DNA reads TGCGCCAGCAGCTTGGTTGGACTAGCGGGGGATGAGCAGTTCTTC. This rearrangement joins TRBV5-1 to TRBJ2-1, with 13 positions matching TRBD2. The J segment lost 8 bases and the V segment lost 0 bases, leaving 2 bases of the junction unmatched. Germline values: CDR1 SGHRS, CDR2 YFSETQ. There are 15 residues in the CDR3.

CDR3 protein: CASKLTDSSYNEQFF. The CDR3 DNA reads as TGTGCCAGCAAATTGACAGATAGCTCCTACAATGAGCAGTTCTTC. The chain employs TRBV2 and TRBJ2-1, with D perhaps TRBD1 (5 bases). CDR1 and CDR2 (germline): SNHLY, FYNNEI. The CDR3 is made up of 15 amino acids. Deletions cut 7 bases from V and 0 bases from J, with 13 bases between.

This chain connects TRBV7-6 to TRBJ2-1, with TRBD2 as a possible D gene (6 bases). Germline values: CDR1 SGHVS, CDR2 FNYEAQ. This CDR3 region has 14 residues. The V and J ends lost 1 base and 9 bases respectively, with 13 bases between them. CDR3: CASSLVELASEQFF. The CDR3 DNA is TGTGCCAGCAGCTTAGTAGAACTAGCCAGTGAGCAGTTCTTC.

V usage is TRBV7-3 and J usage is TRBJ2-5, with 9 bases that match TRBD1. Looked up from germline, CDR1 is SGHTA and CDR2 is FQGTGA. The length of the CDR3 is 14 residues. J lost 1 base, V lost 5 bases, and 2 bases had no gene match. The CDR3, as DNA: TGTGCCAGCAGCCCACAGGGGGCCCAAGAGACCCAGTACTTC. Residues: CASSPQGAQETQYF.

V usage is TRBV15 and J usage is TRBJ2-3; D gene unclear. The CDR3 is made up of 15 amino acids. V shed 6 bases and J shed 2 bases, with 15 bases lying between them. Germline CDR1 and CDR2: LNHNV and YYDKDF (reference sequence). The CDR3 loop is CATSPDTHPTDTQYF. CDR3 nucleotide sequence: TGTGCCACCAGTCCCGACACCCACCCCACAGATACGCAGTATTTT.

The rearrangement uses TRBV10-3 and TRBJ2-2, with TRBD2 matching over 9 bases. The CDR3 loop spans 15 amino acids. Germline assignment: CDR1 ENHRY and CDR2 SYGVKD. With 5 bases clipped from V and 0 bases from J, the junction kept 1 base outside the gene matches. The DNA for the CDR3 is TGTGCCATCAGTAGCGGGAGGCCGAACACCGGGGAGCTGTTTTTT. It encodes CAISSGRPNTGELFF.

The rearrangement uses TRBV2 and TRBJ2-3, with 11 bases matching TRBD2. The CDR3 loop spans 16 amino acids. Per germline, CDR1 SNHLY and CDR2 FYNNEI. Trimming removed 11 bases from V and 4 bases from J; junction bases left unmatched: 14. The CDR3 DNA sequence: TGTGCCGGTTCAGGGGATAGCGGGAGGGCCGCAGATACGCAGTATTTT. Amino acid sequence: CAGSGDSGRAADTQYF.

V usage is TRBV18 and J usage is TRBJ2-3; no definite D call. CDR1 is KGHSH and CDR2 is LQKENI in the germline V gene. The CDR3 consists of 14 residues. Trimming took 3 bases from V and 3 from J, leaving 10 bases between them. DNA of the CDR3: TGTGCCAGCTCACCGGCGACTGGGACAGATACGCAGTATTTT. Its protein product is CASSPATGTDTQYF.

The genes are TRBV7-3 and TRBJ2-3; D is possibly TRBD1 (6 bases). The V gene lost 3 bases and the J gene lost 5 bases, with 18 bases spanning the gap. Germline CDR1 and CDR2: SGHTA and FQGTGA. This CDR3 region has 16 residues. CDR3 DNA sequence: TGTGCCAGCAGCTTCGCGTGGTGGGGGCGGATAGATACGCAGTATTTT. Its protein is CASSFAWWGRIDTQYF.

The chain has TRBV28 and TRBJ1-2; D is perhaps TRBD1 (6 bases). CDR3 length: 14 residues. Deletions cut 2 bases from V and 5 bases from J, with 12 bases between. The germline gives CDR1 MDHEN, CDR2 SYDVKM. The CDR3 is CASSLTGLRYGYTF. Written as DNA, the CDR3 is TGTGCCAGCAGTTTAACAGGGCTGAGGTATGGCTACACCTTC.

This chain joins TRBV6-4 and TRBJ2-1; D possibly corresponds to TRBD2 (6 bases). Looked up from germline, CDR1 is MRHNA and CDR2 is SNTAGT. V was cut by 4 bases and J by 4 bases, with 14 bases left in between. The CDR3 spans 15 residues. The CDR3 loop is CASSVISGAYNEQFF. As DNA, the CDR3 is TGTGCCAGCAGTGTTATATCGGGAGCATACAATGAGCAGTTCTTC.

The chain combines TRBV7-8 with TRBJ2-5; 7 nucleotides align to TRBD2. After removal of 3 bases from V and 2 bases from J, the junction contained 6 bases not matched to a gene. The CDR3 is 15 amino acids. CDR1 and CDR2 (germline): SGHVS, FQNEAQ. The CDR3 DNA reads as TGTGCCAGCAGCTTCTCAGAGGGAGGGCAAGAGACCCAGTACTTC. Translated: CASSFSEGGQETQYF. Looking up the rest from reference TRBV7-8 and TRBJ2-5 gives the full variable domain: GAGVSQSPRYKVAKRGQDVALRCDPISGHVSLFWYQQALGQGPEFLTYFQNEAQLDKSGLPSDRFFAERPEGSVSTLKIQRTQQEDSAVYLCASSFSEGGQETQYFGPGTRLLVL.

This clone was picked up one time. The CDR3 region is CASSAVMIAEAFF. CDR3 nucleotides: TGTGCCAGCAGTGCGGTTATGATCGCTGAAGCTTTCTTT. This rearrangement joins TRBV6-1 to TRBJ1-1; D is ambiguous. V gave up 4 bases and J gave up 6 bases, with 12 bases separating them. Germline CDR1 and CDR2: MNHNS and SASEGT. The CDR3 sequence is 13 residues long.

V is TRBV18 and J is TRBJ2-7; D is uncertain. Germline V CDR1 and CDR2: KGHSH, LQKENI. V was shortened by 6 bases and J by 0 bases, with 6 bases between the two germline ends. CDR3 length equals 12 residues. CDR3 sequence reads: CASSLSSYEQYF. The CDR3 region has the DNA TGTGCCAGCTCTCTCAGCTCCTACGAGCAGTACTTC.

The rearrangement uses TRBV4-2 and TRBJ2-1, with 12 bases that match TRBD2. Per the germline V gene, CDR1 is LGHNA and CDR2 is YNFKEQ. With 4 bases clipped from V and 0 bases from J, the junction kept 4 bases outside the gene matches. The CDR3 contains 17 residues. The CDR3 sequence is CASSLGLAGISYNEQFF. CDR3 nucleotide sequence: TGTGCCAGCAGCCTCGGACTAGCGGGGATCTCCTACAATGAGCAGTTCTTC.

The count of this clone is one. Other DNA sequences in the same sample also yield this CDR3. The J gene is TRBJ1-6, the V gene TRBV2; 10 bases are a match to TRBD1. This CDR3 comprises 17 residues. The V segment lost 6 bases and the J segment 1 base; nucleotides outside the gene matches: 6. Looked up from germline, CDR1 is SNHLY and CDR2 is FYNNEI. The CDR3 loop reads CASRGQGVGSYNSPLHF. The CDR3 coding sequence is TGTGCCAGCAGAGGACAGGGGGTTGGGTCCTATAATTCACCCCTCCACTTT.

The chain is built from TRBV2 and TRBJ2-1, with unresolved D. V was cut by 3 bases and J by 5 bases, with 5 bases left in between. This CDR3 contains 12 residues. From germline, CDR1 is SNHLY and CDR2 FYNNEI. CDR3 DNA: TGTGCCAGCAGTGAGCGAGACAATGAGCAGTTCTTC. This sequence encodes CASSERDNEQFF.

The rearrangement links TRBV7-2 to TRBJ2-3; possible D gene TRBD2, 5 bases. Germline V gives CDR1 SGHTA, CDR2 FQGNSA. The CDR3 length is 19 residues. Trimming cost V 1 base and J 2 bases, with 22 bases left between them. The CDR3 here is CASSLGRLRANGDTDTQYF. CDR3 nucleotides: TGTGCCAGCAGCTTAGGTCGGCTGAGAGCAAACGGGGACACAGATACGCAGTATTTT. The full variable domain, rest sourced from reference TRBV7-2 and TRBJ2-3, is GAGVSQSPSNKVTEKGKDVELRCDPISGHTALYWYRQSLGQGLEFLIYFQGNSAPDKSGLPSDRFSAERTGGSVSTLTIQRTQQEDSAVYLCASSLGRLRANGDTDTQYFGPGTRLTVL.

CDR3 nucleotides: TGTGCCAGCACCATTTCGGGGGGGCCTTCTGATACGCAGTATTTT. This encodes CASTISGGPSDTQYF. The rearrangement joins TRBV11-3 to TRBJ2-3, with 8 bases that match TRBD2. With V trimmed by 7 bases and J by 6 bases, 12 bases remained unmatched. The CDR3 loop spans 15 amino acids. The germline V gene encodes CDR1 SGHNT and CDR2 YENEEA.

The chain is built from TRBV9 and TRBJ1-1; D is uncertain. Germline V gene sequence: CDR1 SGDLS, CDR2 YYNGEE. The CDR3 consists of 14 residues. The ends were cut back, 0 bases at V and 1 base at J, with 7 bases in the middle. CDR3 in DNA: TGTGCCAGCAGCGTAGTGACGGGGAACACTGAAGCTTTCTTT. Encoded protein: CASSVVTGNTEAFF.

The rearrangement uses TRBV6-5 and TRBJ1-4; 8 bases are a match to TRBD1. Germline lookup yields CDR1 MNHEY and CDR2 SVGAGI. V gave up 5 bases and J gave up 7 bases; unmatched junction bases: 6. This CDR3 spans 14 amino acids. CDR3 loop: CASSRQGRSEKLFF. Here the CDR3 DNA reads TGTGCCAGCAGTCGACAGGGGCGGAGTGAAAAACTGTTTTTT.

The J gene is TRBJ2-7, the V gene TRBV4-3; weak D call: TRBD1 (5 bases). The CDR3 covers 15 residues. Germline CDR1 LGHNA, CDR2 YSLEER. Trimming stripped 0 bases from V and 2 bases from J, with 11 bases between. The CDR3 nucleotides read TGCGCCAGCAGCCAAGAAATAGGGGATACCTACGAGCAGTACTTC. Its protein is CASSQEIGDTYEQYF.

This chain links TRBV21-1 with TRBJ2-3; TRBD2 reflects the table's D call only, with no check against the DNA. TRBV21-1 is an annotated pseudogene. The CDR3 consists of 17 residues. The DNA for the CDR3 is TGTGCCAGCCCCACCCATACCATAGCGGGAGCAGCAGATACGCAGTATTTT. Amino acids: CASPTHTIAGAADTQYF.